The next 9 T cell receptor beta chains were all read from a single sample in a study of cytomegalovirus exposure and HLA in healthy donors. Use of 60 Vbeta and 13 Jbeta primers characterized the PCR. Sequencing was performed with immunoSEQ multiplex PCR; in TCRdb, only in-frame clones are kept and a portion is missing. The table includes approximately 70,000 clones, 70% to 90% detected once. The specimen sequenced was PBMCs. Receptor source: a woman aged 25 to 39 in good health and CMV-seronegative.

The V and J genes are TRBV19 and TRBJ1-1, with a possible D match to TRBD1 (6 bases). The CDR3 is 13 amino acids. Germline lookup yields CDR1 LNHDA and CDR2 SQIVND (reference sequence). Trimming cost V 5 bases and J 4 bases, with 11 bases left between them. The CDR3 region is CASSRGQTTEAFF. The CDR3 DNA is TGTGCCAGTAGTCGCGGACAGACCACTGAAGCTTTCTTT.

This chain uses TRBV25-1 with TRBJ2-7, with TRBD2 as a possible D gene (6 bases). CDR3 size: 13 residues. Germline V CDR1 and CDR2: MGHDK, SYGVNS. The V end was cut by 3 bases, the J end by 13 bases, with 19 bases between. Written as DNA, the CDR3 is TGTGCCAGCAGTGATGCCCCGGGCGGGACTTGCTACTTC. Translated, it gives CASSDAPGGTCYF.

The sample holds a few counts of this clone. CDR3 DNA sequence: TGTGCCATCAGTGACCCAGGGGGTACCGGGGACGAGGCTTTCTTT. Residues: CAISDPGGTGDEAFF. This chain connects TRBV10-3 to TRBJ1-1; 7 bases match TRBD1. The CDR3 spans 15 residues. Germline loops: CDR1 ENHRY, CDR2 SYGVKD. V shed 3 bases, J shed 11 bases, and the junction held 15 bases outside the gene matches.

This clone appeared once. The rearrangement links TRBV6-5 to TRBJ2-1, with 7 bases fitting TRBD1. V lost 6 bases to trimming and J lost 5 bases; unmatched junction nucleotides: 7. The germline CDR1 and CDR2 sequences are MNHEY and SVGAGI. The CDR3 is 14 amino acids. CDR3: CASRIQGIHNEQFF. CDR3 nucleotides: TGTGCCAGCAGAATACAGGGGATACACAATGAGCAGTTCTTC.

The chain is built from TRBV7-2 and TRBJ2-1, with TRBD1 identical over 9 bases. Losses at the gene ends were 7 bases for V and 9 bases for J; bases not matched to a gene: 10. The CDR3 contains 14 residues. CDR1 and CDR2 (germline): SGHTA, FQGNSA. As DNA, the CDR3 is TGTGCCAGCAACAGGGGGCGCGGTACAGGTGAGCAGTTCTTC. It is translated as CASNRGRGTGEQFF.

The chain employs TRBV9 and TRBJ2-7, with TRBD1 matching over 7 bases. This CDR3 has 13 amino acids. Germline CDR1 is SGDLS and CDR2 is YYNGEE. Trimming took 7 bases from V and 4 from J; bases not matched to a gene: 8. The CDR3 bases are TGTGCCAGCGGCCCGCCACAGGGGTACGAGCAGTACTTC. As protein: CASGPPQGYEQYF.

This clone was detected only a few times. The DNA for the CDR3 is TGTGCCAGCAGCCCCTCACAGGGGTACACTGAAGCTTTCTTT. Amino acid sequence: CASSPSQGYTEAFF. The genes are TRBV11-3 and TRBJ1-1; 7 nucleotides align to TRBD1. The CDR3 length is 14 residues. V trimming: 5 bases; J trimming: 3 bases; junction bases outside the gene matches: 6. Germline values: CDR1 SGHNT, CDR2 YENEEA.

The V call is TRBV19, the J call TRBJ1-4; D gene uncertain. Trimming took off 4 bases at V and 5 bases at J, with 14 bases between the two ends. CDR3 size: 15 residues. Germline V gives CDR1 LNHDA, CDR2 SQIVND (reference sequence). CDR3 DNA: TGTGCCAGTAGTACCCCCTTGTCACGGAATGAAAAACTGTTTTTT. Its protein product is CASSTPLSRNEKLFF.

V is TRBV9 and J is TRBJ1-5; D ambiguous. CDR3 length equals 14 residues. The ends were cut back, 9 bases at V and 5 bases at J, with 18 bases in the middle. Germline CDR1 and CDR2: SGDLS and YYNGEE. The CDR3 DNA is TGTGCCACCTTGTGGGCAGTCATTCATCAGCCCCAGCATTTT. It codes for CATLWAVIHQPQHF. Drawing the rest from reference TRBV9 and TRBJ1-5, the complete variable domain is DSGVTQTPKHLITATGQRVTLRCSPRSGDLSVYWYQQSLDQGLQFLIQYYNGEERAKGNILERFSAQQFPDLHSELNLSSLELGDSALYFCATLWAVIHQPQHFGDGTRLSIL.